This T cell receptor beta chain was found in a study of blood T cells in healthy people across ages. V was pared by 3 bases and J by 8 bases, with 9 bases of the junction left unmatched. Germline V lookup: CDR1 SNHLY, CDR2 FYNNEI. The CDR3 is 15 residues long. The second PCR ran roughly 6 to 12 cycles with a sample-barcoded 5' primer and J-beta primers. TCRdb redid the calling of the 5' RACE reads with MiXCR, one entry per CDR3 protein. The sample lists almost 800,000 distinct CDR3 sequences, 55% to 75% occurring once. Concerning this clonotype: Its matching antigen is unknown.

Overall study findings and caveats: Getting older went along with TCR beta diversity per million T cells dropping roughly linearly.

This sequence joins TRBV2 and TRBJ2-1; 8 bases are a match to TRBD2. The source is a man aged 30 to 45 in good health. The sequenced material came from blood. The DNA for the CDR3 is TGTGCCAGCAGTGATATCGGCCAGCGGGAGCATGAGCAGTTCTTC. Translated, it gives CASSDIGQREHEQFF.